Each of the 20 T cell receptor beta chains below was sequenced from the same sample in a study of shared clonotypes between healthy human individuals. Sequencing was performed with immunoSEQ multiplex PCR; in TCRdb, only in-frame clones are kept and a portion is missing. The table shows about 2.4 million clones, with roughly 93% occurring only once. The sequencing sample was made of naive CD4+ T cells from PBMCs. Subset defined: CD45RA+ positively selected. Every receptor here comes from a young man in good health. Some clones in this sample may be carry-over from other donors' samples.

The CDR3 DNA reads as TGCGCCAGCGTCCCCCAGACCTATGGCTACACCTTC. Translation gives CASVPQTYGYTF. The V gene is TRBV4-1, the J gene TRBJ1-2; D call uncertain. Per the germline V gene, CDR1 is MGHRA and CDR2 is YSYEKL. The CDR3 is 12 amino acids. The V end was cut by 8 bases, the J end by 4 bases, with 11 bases between.

This sequence joins TRBV6-1 and TRBJ1-2; tentative D call: TRBD1 (5 bases). Trimming removed 3 bases from V and 3 bases from J, with 11 bases in between. The CDR3 runs to 14 residues. Germline V gene lookup returns CDR1 MNHNS and CDR2 SASEGT. As DNA, the CDR3 is TGTGCCAGCAGTGATGATGGCAGGGACTATGGCTACACCTTC. It codes for CASSDDGRDYGYTF.

The rearrangement uses TRBV28 and TRBJ1-4; D is uncertain. The CDR3 runs 15 residues. Germline V gene lookup returns CDR1 MDHEN and CDR2 SYDVKM. V was pared by 7 bases and J by 3 bases, with 15 bases between. CDR3: CASTTGGPPNEKLFF. CDR3 sequence (DNA): TGTGCCAGCACTACGGGTGGGCCTCCTAATGAAAAACTGTTTTTT.

This chain links TRBV7-6 with TRBJ2-7; the match to TRBD2 covers 9 bases. This CDR3 is 15 amino acids long. Germline trimming cut 5 bases from V and 3 bases from J; bases unmatched to any gene: 8. Germline V CDR1 and CDR2: SGHVS, FNYEAQ. The CDR3 reads CASSVSTSGVYEQYF. The CDR3 region has the DNA TGTGCCAGCAGCGTCTCGACTAGCGGAGTCTACGAGCAGTACTTC.

Points on this clone: The sample contains more than one DNA sequence encoding this CDR3. The chain is built from TRBV7-2 and TRBJ2-3; D gene unclear. CDR3 size: 12 residues. Per the germline V gene, CDR1 is SGHTA and CDR2 is FQGNSA. V was clipped by 5 bases and J by 3 bases, with 6 bases between them. CDR3 sequence: CASSPTTDTQYF. The CDR3 region has the DNA TGTGCCAGCAGCCCCACGACAGATACGCAGTATTTT.

The rearrangement uses TRBV5-1 and TRBJ2-5; D unresolved. CDR3 length: 12 amino acids. V lost 3 bases and J lost 5, with 8 bases in between. CDR1 and CDR2 from the germline V gene are SGHRS and YFSETQ. The CDR3 sequence: CASSSSVETQYF. The CDR3 coding sequence is TGCGCCAGCAGCTCCTCAGTGGAGACCCAGTACTTC. The full variable domain, in which reference TRBV5-1 and TRBJ2-5 provide the parts outside the CDR3, is KAGVTQTPRYLIKTRGQQVTLSCSPISGHRSVSWYQQTPGQGLQFLFEYFSETQRNKGNFPGRFSGRQFSNSRSEMNVSTLELGDSALYLCASSSSVETQYFGPGTRLLVL.

This chain connects TRBV4-1 to TRBJ2-7, with D perhaps matching TRBD2 (5 bases). Germline lookup yields CDR1 MGHRA and CDR2 YSYEKL. V gave up 11 bases and J gave up 2 bases, with 16 bases separating them. The CDR3 totals 13 residues. Here the CDR3 reads CASGREPTYEQYF. CDR3 bases: TGCGCCTCGGGTAGGGAGCCGACCTACGAGCAGTACTTC.

This clone was counted only a few times. The chain recombines TRBV4-1 with TRBJ2-4; 9 nucleotides align to TRBD2. Germline lookup yields CDR1 MGHRA and CDR2 YSYEKL. The CDR3 spans 16 residues. The junction had 8 bases not matched to a gene; V was cut back by 0 bases and J by 8 bases. In DNA form, the CDR3 reads TGCGCCAGCAGCCAAGATCGCGGGAGGGCTTTAGACATTCAGTACTTC. It encodes CASSQDRGRALDIQYF.

The chain uses TRBV5-1 and TRBJ2-7; TRBD2 agrees at 7 bases. The V gene end was trimmed by 0 bases and the J gene end by 0 bases; junction bases not matched to a gene: 6. Germline CDR1 is SGHRS and CDR2 is YFSETQ. The CDR3 sequence is 16 residues long. CDR3 amino acids: CASSLVASGASYEQYF. CDR3 DNA sequence: TGCGCCAGCAGCTTGGTTGCGAGCGGGGCCTCCTACGAGCAGTACTTC. Full variable domain (outside the CDR3, taken from reference TRBV5-1 and TRBJ2-7): KAGVTQTPRYLIKTRGQQVTLSCSPISGHRSVSWYQQTPGQGLQFLFEYFSETQRNKGNFPGRFSGRQFSNSRSEMNVSTLELGDSALYLCASSLVASGASYEQYFGPGTRLTVT.

This rearrangement joins TRBV2 to TRBJ2-3, with TRBD2 identical over 7 bases. The CDR3 has 15 amino acids. V lost 6 bases, J lost 3 bases, and 9 bases stayed unmatched. Per germline, CDR1 SNHLY and CDR2 FYNNEI. The CDR3 DNA reads TGTGCCAGCAGGTCGACGGGAGGTTGGACAGATACGCAGTATTTT. As protein: CASRSTGGWTDTQYF.

Concerning this clone: This same CDR3 is encoded by further DNA sequences in the sample. V gene TRBV15 combines with J gene TRBJ1-1; D ambiguous. The germline V and J ends were trimmed by 3 bases and 1 base, with 6 bases remaining between them. The germline V gene has CDR1 LNHNV and CDR2 YYDKDF (reference sequence). The length of the CDR3 is 13 residues. The CDR3 loop reads CATSRVTNTEAFF. The CDR3 DNA follows: TGTGCCACCAGCAGGGTTACGAACACTGAAGCTTTCTTT.

CDR3 nucleotides: TGTGCCAGCAGCCGCCAGCGGGGTGGGACTAGCACAGATACGCAGTATTTT. Translated: CASSRQRGGTSTDTQYF. V usage is TRBV7-2 and J usage is TRBJ2-3; TRBD2 matches 7 bases. The germline V gene encodes CDR1 SGHTA and CDR2 FQGNSA. The trim removed 5 bases at V and 0 bases at J, leaving 11 bases unmatched. This CDR3 is 17 amino acids long. Full variable domain (rest looked up from reference TRBV7-2 and TRBJ2-3): GAGVSQSPSNKVTEKGKDVELRCDPISGHTALYWYRQSLGQGLEFLIYFQGNSAPDKSGLPSDRFSAERTGGSVSTLTIQRTQQEDSAVYLCASSRQRGGTSTDTQYFGPGTRLTVL.

The chain joins TRBV6-1 to TRBJ2-7, with 9 bases lining up with TRBD1. Germline-derived CDR1 and CDR2 are MNHNS and SASEGT. The CDR3 is 15 amino acids. Unmatched junction bases numbered 11, after V lost 7 bases and J lost 4 bases. The DNA for the CDR3 is TGTGCCAGCAATTGGGACAGGGAGGGCCGGTACGAGCAGTACTTC. This codes for CASNWDREGRYEQYF.

The rearrangement links TRBV29-1 to TRBJ2-5; D is perhaps TRBD1 (7 bases). Per germline, CDR1 SQVTM and CDR2 ANQGSEA. CDR3 size: 14 residues. V was cut by 7 bases and J by 6 bases, with 21 bases left in between. The CDR3 nucleotides are TGCAGCGCGACTGGACGACAGGGCGGGAAGACCCAGTACTTC. Protein: CSATGRQGGKTQYF.

The chain is built from TRBV6-1 and TRBJ1-5; TRBD1 might be the D (5 bases). CDR3 size: 19 residues. CDR1 is MNHNS, CDR2 SASEGT, per germline. V dropped 3 bases and J dropped 2 bases, with 23 bases sitting between them. CDR3 DNA sequence: TGTGCCAGCAGTGAGGGGACGGATCCCGATTTAAGGGGCAATCAGCCCCAGCATTTT. It codes for CASSEGTDPDLRGNQPQHF.

V usage is TRBV5-4 and J usage is TRBJ1-1, with TRBD1 identical over 7 bases. This CDR3 has 14 amino acids. Germline CDR1 reads SGHNT; CDR2 reads YYREEE (reference sequence). V was clipped by 4 bases and J by 4 bases; unmatched bases: 7. The CDR3 region is CASSPHTGATEAFF. CDR3 bases: TGTGCCAGCAGCCCTCACACAGGGGCCACTGAAGCTTTCTTT.

V usage is TRBV29-1 and J usage is TRBJ1-1; D possibly corresponds to TRBD1 (6 bases). The CDR3 consists of 12 residues. V lost 7 bases, J lost 6 bases, and 15 bases lay in between. Germline V lookup: CDR1 SQVTM, CDR2 ANQGSEA. CDR3 region: CSGGGRIPEAFF. In DNA form, the CDR3 reads TGCAGCGGGGGGGGGCGCATCCCTGAAGCTTTCTTT.

The chain has TRBV4-3 and TRBJ1-4; a weak D match, TRBD1 (6 bases). CDR3 size: 15 residues. The germline gives CDR1 LGHNA, CDR2 YSLEER. The V and J ends lost 5 bases and 5 bases respectively, with 15 bases between them. CDR3 region: CASSNSGEPNEKLFF. CDR3 DNA: TGCGCCAGCAGCAATTCAGGGGAGCCGAATGAAAAACTGTTTTTT.

This chain joins TRBV28 and TRBJ1-1, with 12 bases matching TRBD1. This CDR3 comprises 15 residues. The germline CDR1 and CDR2 sequences are MDHEN and SYDVKM. Losses at the gene ends were 7 bases for V and 3 bases for J; bases not matched to a gene: 6. CDR3 in DNA: TGTGCCAGCACCGGGACAGGGGGCTCGCACACTGAAGCTTTCTTT. Protein: CASTGTGGSHTEAFF.

This chain uses TRBV7-2 with TRBJ2-2; the match to TRBD1 covers 8 bases. The CDR3 spans 16 residues. V shed 5 bases and J 8 bases; nucleotides not matched to a gene: 13. Germline CDR1 reads SGHTA; CDR2 reads FQGNSA. CDR3 bases: TGTGCCAGCAGCCCCAACGGACAGGGTGGGAGGGGGGAGCTGTTTTTT. Amino acid sequence: CASSPNGQGGRGELFF.